This is a list of T cell receptor beta chains from one sample in a study of shared clonotypes between healthy human individuals. The protocol was immunoSEQ multiplex PCR, while the TCRdb copy is restricted to in-frame clones and leaves out a portion. The sample shows 1 million to 1.3 million clones, approximately 78% of them seen only once. Sequences were obtained from memory CD4+ T cells from PBMCs. Receptors originate from a young man in good health. Some clones in this sample may be carry-over from other donors' samples. Both conserved end residues are part of each CDR3.

TRBJ1-3 | TRBV5-4 | CASSSQGSSGNTIYF
TRBJ1-1 | TRBV9 | CASSGVENTEAFF
TRBJ1-1 | TRBV5-1 | CASSVQNSETEAFF
TRBJ1-1 | TRBV5-4 | CASSRAAPRSTEAFF
TRBJ1-3 | TRBV28 | CASHSTGTGAGNTIYF
TRBJ2-3 | TRBV6-4 | CASSDDSRTRQYF
TRBJ2-5 | TRBV5-1 | CASSLESWGQETQYF
TRBJ2-3 | TRBV28 | CASRASGSRGDTQYF
TRBJ2-6 | TRBV6-4 | CASSDLTSSGANVLTF
TRBJ1-2 | TRBV30 | CARQTGRNGYTF
TRBJ1-2 | TRBV5-6 | CASSPEDRSYGYTF
TRBJ2-1 | TRBV2 | CATKKTGTYNEQFF
TRBJ1-2 | TRBV5-1 | CASSLTSENYGYTF
TRBJ1-3 | TRBV5-1 | CASSTGSSSGNTIYF